The rows below give T cell receptor beta chains drawn from one sample of a study of blood T cell repertoires in COVID-19. Libraries were prepared by immunoSEQ multiplex PCR; TCRdb keeps only in-frame clonotypes and omits some of them. The table has about 300,000 clones, approximately 90% seen once. Sequencing input: peripheral blood. These receptors came from a woman aged 45-65 years with COVID-19, enrolled during active disease. Both conserved end residues are part of each CDR3. A D gene is named only where the DNA matches it firmly. A row's size may be missing; if present it is once, few, many or a size class.

. | TRBD1 | TRBJ1-2 | TRBV19 | CASSTQGQGYGYTF | TGTGCCAGTAGTACGCAAGGACAGGGCTATGGCTACACCTTC
. | TRBD2 | TRBJ2-1 | TRBV30 | CAWSVRRTSGGYNEQFF | TGTGCCTGGAGTGTACGTAGGACTAGCGGGGGTTACAATGAGCAGTTCTTC
. | TRBD1 | TRBJ1-1 | TRBV5-5 | CASSSLPGQMNTEAFF | TGTGCCAGCAGCTCGTTACCGGGACAGATGAACACTGAAGCTTTCTTT
. | . | TRBJ1-1 | TRBV13 | CASSFWSPLIMNTEAFF | TGTGCCAGCAGTTTTTGGTCACCGCTAATCATGAACACTGAAGCTTTCTTT
once | . | TRBJ1-2 | TRBV7-2 | CASSLLGGALGYTF | TGTGCCAGCAGCTTACTTGGGGGGGCTCTTGGCTACACCTTC
. | . | TRBJ2-3 | TRBV21-1 | CASILREVTDTQYF | TGTGCCAGCATTTTGAGGGAAGTCACAGATACGCAGTATTTT
once | . | TRBJ1-1 | TRBV6-4 | CASSRTVNTEAFF | TGTGCCAGCAGTCGGACAGTGAACACTGAAGCTTTCTTT
once | . | TRBJ1-2 | TRBV7-9 | CASSLTTGGYTF | TGTGCCAGCAGCTTAACGACGGGAGGCTACACCTTC
. | . | TRBJ1-1 | TRBV6-5 | CASSYGAMRPNTEAFF | TGTGCCAGCAGTTACGGAGCCATGAGACCGAACACTGAAGCTTTCTTT
. | . | TRBJ2-1 | TRBV5-4 | CASSSNYEQFF | TGTGCCAGCAGCTCCAACTATGAGCAGTTCTTC
. | . | TRBJ2-1 | TRBV2 | CASSPLDPDYNEQFF | TGTGCCAGCAGCCCCCTAGACCCGGATTACAATGAGCAGTTCTTC
. | . | TRBJ2-5 | TRBV11-3 | CASSLGEGRETQYF | TGTGCCAGCAGCTTGGGGGAAGGGAGGGAGACCCAGTACTTC
. | TRBD1 | TRBJ2-3 | TRBV7-2 | CASSLALGQGRTDTQYF | TGTGCCAGCAGCTTAGCGCTCGGACAGGGACGCACAGATACGCAGTATTTT
. | TRBD2 | TRBJ2-7 | TRBV3-1/TRBV3-2 | CASSQDPSGTTYYEQYF | TGTGCCAGCAGCCAAGATCCTAGCGGGACCACCTACTACGAGCAGTACTTC
. | . | TRBJ1-2 | TRBV5-4 | CASRPWAGAGGYTF | TGTGCCAGCAGGCCTTGGGCAGGGGCGGGTGGCTACACCTTC
. | TRBD1 | TRBJ2-2 | TRBV24-1 | CATSDPTGWSHGELFF | TGTGCCACCAGTGATCCGACAGGGTGGAGTCACGGGGAGCTGTTTTTT
. | . | TRBJ1-5 | TRBV10-1 | CASSVRGNQPQHF | TGCGCCAGCAGTGTTAGGGGGAATCAGCCCCAGCATTTT
few | TRBD1 | TRBJ2-7 | TRBV6-5 | CASRGDRRVREQYF | TGTGCCAGCAGAGGGGACAGGAGAGTACGAGAGCAGTACTTC
. | . | TRBJ2-7 | TRBV3-1/TRBV3-2 | CASSQAVIPLDEQYF | TGTGCCAGCAGCCAAGCGGTGATCCCATTAGACGAGCAGTACTTC
once | . | TRBJ1-1 | TRBV12-3/TRBV12-4 | CASSFGTEAFF | TGTGCCAGCAGTTTCGGTACTGAAGCTTTCTTT
few | . | TRBJ2-2 | TRBV5-5 | CASSLRMYGELFF | TGTGCCAGCAGCTTGCGTATGTACGGGGAGCTGTTTTTT
once | TRBD2 | TRBJ2-4 | TRBV3-1/TRBV3-2 | CASSPLAGGRAKNIQYF | TGTGCCAGCAGCCCTCTAGCGGGAGGGAGAGCCAAAAACATTCAGTACTTC
. | TRBD1 | TRBJ1-4 | TRBV3-1/TRBV3-2 | CASSQTRTGDNEKLFF | TGTGCCAGCAGCCAAACAAGGACAGGGGATAATGAAAAACTGTTTTTT
few | TRBD2 | TRBJ2-7 | TRBV3-1/TRBV3-2 | CASSQGPVPSGRYEQYF | TGTGCCAGCAGCCAAGGCCCAGTACCTAGCGGGAGGTACGAGCAGTACTTC
. | TRBD1 | TRBJ1-4 | TRBV11-3 | CASSQGQGREKLFF | TGTGCCAGCAGCCAGGGACAGGGGCGTGAAAAACTGTTTTTT
. | . | TRBJ1-1 | TRBV19 | CASSQSGEGPEAFF | TGTGCCAGTAGCCAATCAGGGGAGGGGCCTGAAGCTTTCTTT
. | TRBD1 | TRBJ1-2 | TRBV2 | CASSPLTGGAFYGYTF | TGTGCCAGCAGCCCCTTAACAGGGGGCGCTTTTTATGGCTACACCTTC
. | TRBD1 | TRBJ2-7 | TRBV11-2 | CASSLAQGAPREQYF | TGTGCCAGCAGCTTAGCACAGGGGGCGCCGAGGGAGCAGTACTTC
. | . | TRBJ2-1 | TRBV5-5 | CASSLLSGSYNEQFF | TGTGCCAGCAGCTTGTTAAGCGGGTCGTACAATGAGCAGTTCTTC
. | . | TRBJ1-3 | TRBV5-1 | CASSFSGTISSGSTIYF | TGCGCCAGCAGCTTTTCCGGGACGATCTCCTCCGGGAGCACCATATATTTT
once | TRBD1 | TRBJ1-2 | TRBV19 | CASSNGQGVNYGYTF | TGTGCCAGTAGTAACGGACAGGGGGTGAACTATGGCTACACCTTC
. | TRBD1 | TRBJ2-1 | TRBV7-9 | CASSPGTGSFNEQFF | TGTGCCAGCAGTCCCGGGACAGGATCTTTCAATGAGCAGTTCTTC
. | TRBD1 | TRBJ1-5 | TRBV24-1 | CATSDRQGGNNQPQHF | TGTGCCACCAGTGACAGACAGGGGGGAAACAATCAGCCCCAGCATTTT
. | . | TRBJ1-4 | TRBV4-1 | CASSQETGYNNEKLFF | TGCGCCAGCAGCCAAGAAACAGGGTATAATAATGAAAAACTGTTTTTT
. | TRBD2 | TRBJ2-6 | TRBV3-1/TRBV3-2 | CASSLRRAGGGGISGANVLTF | TGTGCCAGCAGCCTTCGAAGGGCGGGAGGGGGCGGAATCTCTGGGGCCAACGTCCTGACTTTC
. | TRBD2 | TRBJ2-1 | TRBV27 | CASQPGTSLNEQFF | TGTGCCAGCCAGCCCGGGACTAGCCTCAATGAGCAGTTCTTC
. | . | TRBJ2-5 | TRBV11-2 | CASSFEGHYQETQYF | TGTGCCAGCAGCTTCGAGGGACATTATCAAGAGACCCAGTACTTC
. | TRBD2 | TRBJ2-1 | TRBV13 | CASSARGGEPYNEQFF | TGTGCCAGCAGCGCGAGGGGAGGGGAACCCTACAATGAGCAGTTCTTC
. | . | TRBJ2-2 | TRBV7-2 | CASSPTITRTGELFF | TGTGCCAGCAGCCCCACAATTACACGCACCGGGGAGCTGTTTTTT
few | . | TRBJ1-5 | TRBV7-2 | CASSLSLAGAQPQHF | TGTGCCAGCAGCTTATCCCTGGCAGGGGCTCAGCCCCAGCATTTT
. | . | TRBJ2-2 | TRBV11-2 | CASSFGIGGESYPGELFF | TGTGCCAGCAGCTTCGGTATAGGGGGAGAAAGCTATCCCGGGGAGCTGTTTTTT
. | TRBD2 | TRBJ2-2 | TRBV4-2 | CASSASSGLAGVDTGELFF | TGTGCCAGCAGCGCCTCTTCGGGCCTAGCGGGAGTCGACACCGGGGAGCTGTTTTTT
once | TRBD2 | TRBJ2-7 | TRBV7-2 | CASSFRGRLAVEGEQYF | TGTGCCAGCAGCTTTAGGGGCAGACTAGCGGTGGAGGGCGAGCAGTACTTC
. | TRBD1 | TRBJ1-1 | TRBV19 | CASSIGGQGAAEAFF | TGTGCCAGTAGTATAGGAGGGCAGGGGGCAGCTGAAGCTTTCTTT
. | . | TRBJ2-1 | TRBV18 | CASSPSLYNEQFF | TGTGCCAGCTCACCAAGCCTCTACAATGAGCAGTTCTTC
. | . | TRBJ2-7 | TRBV28 | CASSFYGGHHYEQYF | TGTGCCAGCAGTTTCTATGGCGGGCATCACTACGAGCAGTACTTC
. | . | TRBJ2-5 | TRBV7-7 | CASSLLPGVGETQYF | TGTGCCAGCAGCTTATTACCAGGGGTTGGAGAGACCCAGTACTTC
. | TRBD1 | TRBJ1-2 | TRBV5-5 | CASSLASGQLNYGYTF | TGTGCCAGCAGCTTGGCCTCGGGACAGTTGAACTATGGCTACACCTTC
. | . | TRBJ1-1 | TRBV19 | CASSEGGISSFVSEAFF | TGTGCCAGTAGTGAGGGGGGGATCTCCTCCTTCGTATCTGAAGCTTTCTTT
. | . | TRBJ1-5 | TRBV6-5 | CASRDSAGFQHF | TGTGCCAGCAGGGACAGCGCCGGTTTTCAGCATTTT
. | . | TRBJ1-2 | TRBV5-1 | CASSPYRDGYTF | TGCGCCAGCAGCCCCTACAGGGATGGCTACACCTTC
. | . | TRBJ2-1 | TRBV12-3/TRBV12-4 | CASSPRYNEQFF | TGTGCCAGCAGCCCTAGGTACAATGAGCAGTTCTTC
. | TRBD2 | TRBJ2-3 | TRBV6-2/TRBV6-3 | CASRPSGKRTDTQYF | TGTGCCAGCAGACCTAGCGGGAAGCGCACAGATACGCAGTATTTT
. | TRBD1 | TRBJ1-2 | TRBV29-1 | CSVGGRQGNYGYTF | TGCAGCGTTGGGGGCCGACAGGGCAACTATGGCTACACCTTC
. | TRBD2 | TRBJ2-7 | TRBV6-5 | CASMSGRRGSYEQYF | TGTGCCAGCATGAGCGGGAGAAGGGGCTCCTACGAGCAGTACTTC
. | . | TRBJ1-1 | TRBV25-1 | CASSELGTSQGRGEAFF | TGTGCCAGCAGTGAATTAGGGACAAGTCAGGGAAGGGGTGAAGCTTTCTTT
. | TRBD1 | TRBJ1-1 | TRBV11-2 | CASSKNSGTGDTEAFF | TGTGCCAGCAGCAAGAATTCCGGGACAGGGGACACTGAAGCTTTCTTT
. | . | TRBJ1-2 | TRBV12-3/TRBV12-4 | CASTLGGPYGYTF | TGTGCCAGCACCTTGGGGGGACCCTATGGCTACACCTTC
. | . | TRBJ1-2 | TRBV29-1 | CSVDQGPGYGYTF | TGCAGCGTTGATCAGGGGCCCGGCTATGGCTACACCTTC
once | . | TRBJ2-7 | TRBV10-3 | CAIMEGSEQYF | TGTGCCATCATGGAAGGGAGCGAGCAGTACTTC